This T cell receptor (beta chain) was identified during a study of CD8 T cells in Susac syndrome. RNA amounts of about 0.5 to 1 ug underwent reverse transcription with random hexamers. TCRdb analysed the immunoSEQ multiplex PCR reads with MiXCR anew, one entry per CDR3 protein. The sample comprises some 170,000 distinct CDR3 sequences, 85% to 95% of which are singletons, and 0.099% rests with the top ten. The CDR3 length is 15 residues. The ends were cut back, 7 bases at V and 3 bases at J, with 16 bases in the middle. Material for sequencing was CD4+ T cells from PBMCs. This receptor was identified in a human donor with Susac syndrome. V and J are TRBV12-3 or TRBV12-4 and TRBJ1-5; possibly TRBD1 for D (6 bases). CDR3 DNA sequence: TGTGCCAGCACCGTCCATGGGGGCTCCAATCAGCCCCAGCATTTT. It translates to CASTVHGGSNQPQHF.